This T cell receptor (beta chain) was captured in a study of CD8 T cells in Susac syndrome. This clonotype was counted a single time. It was with random hexamers that about 0.45 to 1 ug RNA was reverse transcribed. Via MiXCR, TCRdb re-called the immunoSEQ multiplex PCR reads, giving one row per CDR3 protein. The sample has under 200,000 distinct CDR3 sequences, approximately 94% seen once. From germline, CDR1 is MGHDK and CDR2 SYGVNS. V lost 3 bases and J lost 1, with 9 bases in between. The CDR3 totals 14 residues. The authors sequenced TCR beta from blood CD8+ and CD4+ T cells. TEMRA cells underwent FACS enrichment and CD8+ and CD4+ T cells underwent negative isolation.

The material sequenced was CD4+ T cells from PBMCs. The receptor's source is a human donor with Susac syndrome. This sequence joins TRBV25-1 and TRBJ1-1; D is undetermined. This CDR3 reads CASSDTTQNTEAFF. Here the CDR3 DNA reads TGTGCCAGCAGTGATACCACACAGAACACTGAAGCTTTCTTT.